This T cell receptor beta chain was recovered during a study of T cell changes during pregnancy in multiple sclerosis. This clone was seen a single time. Assay: immunoSEQ multiplex PCR; the TCRdb copy retains only in-frame clones and omits some. Of 60,000 or so clones in the sample, roughly 89% are singletons; the top ten hold about 5.4%. The CDR3 length is 14 residues. Trimming removed 6 bases from V and 1 base from J, with 12 bases in between. Germline CDR1 and CDR2: MDHEN and SYDVKM. The chain carries TRBV28 and TRBJ1-1; D gene ambiguous. Sequencing was done on a sample of peripheral blood from another person, used as feeder cells. The source is a human donor whose cells served as feeder cells for cultures in a pregnancy study. CDR3 in amino acids: CASSTPTGNTEAFF. The DNA for the CDR3 is TGTGCCAGCAGCACACCAACGGGGAACACTGAAGCTTTCTTT. Looking up the rest from reference TRBV28 and TRBJ1-1 gives the full variable domain: DVKVTQSSRYLVKRTGEKVFLECVQDMDHENMFWYRQDPGLGLRLIYFSYDVKMKEKGDIPEGYSVSREKKERFSLILESASTNQTSMYLCASSTPTGNTEAFFGQGTRLTVV.